The 24 T cell receptor beta chains below all came from one sample that was sequenced in a study of T cell responses to AZD1222 COVID-19 vaccine. Method: immunoSEQ multiplex PCR; TCRdb's copy keeps in-frame clones and lacks some. The data contain 140,000 to 150,000 clones, roughly nine tenths of them singletons. This material consisted of peripheral blood, taken on day 0 of AZD1222 vaccination. These receptors originate from an adult in good health.

This sequence joins TRBV27 and TRBJ2-7; 8 positions match TRBD2. The V gene's germline CDR1 is MNHEY and CDR2 SMNVEV (reference sequence). The CDR3 sequence is 15 residues long. V shed 6 bases, J shed 5 bases, and the junction held 12 bases outside the gene matches. Here the CDR3 reads CASRLGGGEWNEQYF. The DNA of the CDR3 is TGTGCCAGCAGGCTCGGGGGGGGCGAGTGGAACGAGCAGTACTTC.

A word on this clone: Other DNA sequences of this sample code for an identical CDR3. The chain carries TRBV7-2 and TRBJ2-3; 7 nucleotides line up with TRBD1. After removal of 3 bases from V and 0 bases from J, the junction contained 3 bases not matched to a gene. The CDR3 sequence is 15 residues long. CDR1 is SGHTA and CDR2 is FQGNSA in the germline V gene. The CDR3 nucleotides read TGTGCCAGCAGCTTGACAGGGTCTAGCACAGATACGCAGTATTTT. Protein sequence: CASSLTGSSTDTQYF.

This clone was seen just once. The chain carries TRBV6-6 and TRBJ2-1; TRBD2 aligns across 8 bases. J was trimmed by 7 bases and V by 4 bases; bases with no gene match: 9. The CDR3 is made up of 15 amino acids. The germline CDR1 and CDR2 sequences are MNHNY and SVGAGI (reference sequence). The CDR3 DNA reads as TGTGCCAGCAGTTCCCCGAGCGGGAGATCAAATGAGCAGTTCTTC. Protein sequence: CASSSPSGRSNEQFF.

The chain has TRBV2 and TRBJ2-7, with D unresolved. V was trimmed by 4 bases and J by 7 bases, leaving 11 bases between them. CDR3 size: 12 residues. Germline V gene sequence: CDR1 SNHLY, CDR2 FYNNEI. The CDR3 loop is CASSGDPGEQYF. As DNA, the CDR3 is TGTGCCAGCAGTGGAGACCCGGGTGAGCAGTACTTC.

The J gene is TRBJ1-1, the V gene TRBV5-1; a weak D match, TRBD1 (6 bases). This CDR3 comprises 13 residues. Germline loops: CDR1 SGHRS, CDR2 YFSETQ. With 1 base removed from V and 6 bases from J, the gap between germline ends came to 10 bases. The CDR3 DNA sequence: TGCGCCAGCAGCTTGCAGGGGAGCGCTGAAGCTTTCTTT. It encodes CASSLQGSAEAFF. The full variable domain, rest sourced from reference TRBV5-1 and TRBJ1-1, is KAGVTQTPRYLIKTRGQQVTLSCSPISGHRSVSWYQQTPGQGLQFLFEYFSETQRNKGNFPGRFSGRQFSNSRSEMNVSTLELGDSALYLCASSLQGSAEAFFGQGTRLTVV.

In this sample, this clone turned up once. This chain uses TRBV5-1 with TRBJ1-4, with TRBD1 matching 10 bases. Per germline, CDR1 SGHRS and CDR2 YFSETQ. V lost 4 bases to trimming and J lost 8 bases; unmatched junction nucleotides: 14. CDR3 size: 17 residues. The CDR3 DNA reads TGCGCCAGCAGCGCCACGACGGGACAGGGGACGGGCGAAAAACTGTTTTTT. This translates into CASSATTGQGTGEKLFF. The entire variable domain, with the rest obtained from reference TRBV5-1 and TRBJ1-4, is as follows: KAGVTQTPRYLIKTRGQQVTLSCSPISGHRSVSWYQQTPGQGLQFLFEYFSETQRNKGNFPGRFSGRQFSNSRSEMNVSTLELGDSALYLCASSATTGQGTGEKLFFGSGTQLSVL.

The gene calls are TRBV12-3 or TRBV12-4 and TRBJ1-2, with 9 bases matching TRBD1. This CDR3 has 13 amino acids. V was clipped by 6 bases and J by 6 bases; unmatched bases: 5. The CDR3 DNA reads as TGTGCCAGCAGGGGACAGGGAAGGGATGGCTACACCTTC. It specifies CASRGQGRDGYTF.

The chain joins TRBV27 to TRBJ2-7, with D tentatively TRBD1 or TRBD2 (5 bases each). The V gene lost 5 bases and the J gene lost 7 bases, with 18 bases spanning the gap. Per germline, CDR1 MNHEY and CDR2 SMNVEV (reference sequence). This CDR3 has 14 amino acids. In DNA form, the CDR3 reads TGTGCCAGCAGTAAGAACCTGGGGGTGCGGGAGCAGTACTTC. Its protein is CASSKNLGVREQYF.

V is TRBV7-9 and J is TRBJ1-3; tentatively, D is TRBD1 (6 bases). V lost 3 bases, J lost 2 bases, and 23 bases lay in between. Germline V gene lookup returns CDR1 SEHNR and CDR2 FQNEAQ (reference sequence). CDR3 length: 19 amino acids. The CDR3 spells CASSFRQDIIEGPGNTIYF. Written as DNA, the CDR3 is TGTGCCAGCAGCTTTCGACAGGACATAATAGAGGGCCCTGGAAACACCATATATTTT.

V is TRBV18 and J is TRBJ2-2; perhaps TRBD2 as D (5 bases). The CDR3 spans 17 residues. Trimming cost V 5 bases and J 1 base, with 17 bases left between them. In germline, CDR1 is KGHSH, CDR2 LQKENI. The CDR3 sequence is CASSTAPGRMNTGELFF. The CDR3 DNA reads TGTGCCAGCTCAACAGCCCCGGGGAGAATGAACACCGGGGAGCTGTTTTTT.

This clone was found once. The chain combines TRBV4-2 with TRBJ1-3, with TRBD1 as a possible D gene (6 bases). The CDR3 length is 16 residues. Germline V gene data show CDR1 as LGHNA and CDR2 as YNFKEQ. Trimming left V 3 bases short and J 0 bases short, with 12 bases between. CDR3 nucleotide sequence: TGTGCCAGCAGCCATGGCAGGGGCGGCTCTGGAAACACCATATATTTT. Translation: CASSHGRGGSGNTIYF.

The chain has TRBV4-1 and TRBJ2-3; 9 nucleotides match TRBD1. Unmatched junction bases numbered 2, after V lost 4 bases and J lost 0 bases. CDR3 size: 15 residues. Per germline, CDR1 MGHRA and CDR2 YSYEKL. The CDR3 DNA follows: TGCGCCAGCAGCCGAGGACAGGGGAGCACAGATACGCAGTATTTT. Its translation is CASSRGQGSTDTQYF.

The chain is built from TRBV5-5 and TRBJ2-3, with 8 positions matching TRBD2. Germline V gene lookup returns CDR1 SGHKS and CDR2 YYEKEE (reference sequence). With 4 bases clipped from V and 1 base from J, the junction kept 8 bases outside the gene matches. This CDR3 region has 16 residues. The CDR3 DNA follows: TGTGCCAGCAGCGAGGTGGCACTAGCGGGCACAGATACGCAGTATTTT. This sequence encodes CASSEVALAGTDTQYF.

The chain recombines TRBV7-9 with TRBJ1-1; D gene uncertain. Germline values: CDR1 SEHNR, CDR2 FQNEAQ (reference sequence). This CDR3 has 15 residues. Trimming left V 2 bases short and J 0 bases short, with 10 bases between. As DNA, the CDR3 is TGTGCCAGCAGCTTATCTTCATCCATGAACACTGAAGCTTTCTTT. Encoded protein: CASSLSSSMNTEAFF.

This chain links TRBV7-2 with TRBJ2-1; D not certain. There are 13 residues in the CDR3. Trimming removed 5 bases at V and 0 bases at J, with 5 bases between. Looked up from germline, CDR1 is SGHTA and CDR2 is FQGNSA. This CDR3 is CASSQSSYNEQFF. For the CDR3, the DNA is TGTGCCAGCAGCCAAAGCTCCTACAATGAGCAGTTCTTC.

V gene TRBV12-5 combines with J gene TRBJ2-1; 10 bases are a match to TRBD1. Germline CDR1 and CDR2: LGHNT and FRNRAP. The CDR3 is 18 residues long. V was pared by 6 bases and J by 3 bases, with 14 bases of the junction left unmatched. For the CDR3, the DNA is TGTGCTAGTGGCCTCACTGGACAGGGGGGACCAATCTACAATGAGCAGTTCTTC. Residues: CASGLTGQGGPIYNEQFF. The full variable domain, in which reference TRBV12-5 and TRBJ2-1 provide the parts outside the CDR3, is DARVTQTPRHKVTEMGQEVTMRCQPILGHNTVFWYRQTMMQGLELLAYFRNRAPLDDSGMPKDRFSAEMPDATLATLKIQPSEPRDSAVYFCASGLTGQGGPIYNEQFFGPGTRLTVL.

The chain links TRBV4-2 to TRBJ1-1; perhaps TRBD1 as D (5 bases). Germline V gives CDR1 LGHNA, CDR2 YNFKEQ. The V gene lost 0 bases and the J gene lost 6 bases, with 11 bases spanning the gap. This CDR3 has 14 amino acids. CDR3 DNA sequence: TGTGCCAGCAGCCAAGATGCGGGGGGACCTGAAGCTTTCTTT. It encodes CASSQDAGGPEAFF.

The rearrangement uses TRBV2 and TRBJ2-1; D not certain. The CDR3 is 11 amino acids. Germline-derived CDR1 and CDR2 are SNHLY and FYNNEI. With 3 bases removed from V and 9 bases from J, the gap between germline ends came to 6 bases. This CDR3 reads CASSEDGEQFF. The CDR3 DNA is TGTGCCAGCAGTGAGGATGGTGAGCAGTTCTTC. Full variable domain (rest looked up from reference TRBV2 and TRBJ2-1): EPEVTQTPSHQVTQMGQEVILRCVPISNHLYFYWYRQILGQKVEFLVSFYNNEISEKSEIFDDQFSVERPDGSNFTLKIRSTKLEDSAMYFCASSEDGEQFFGPGTRLTVL.

The J gene is TRBJ2-7, the V gene TRBV7-2; D tentatively fits TRBD1 or TRBD2 (5 bases each). This CDR3 is built from 15 residues. Germline CDR1 SGHTA, CDR2 FQGNSA. Trimming removed 3 bases from V and 3 bases from J, with 15 bases in between. The CDR3 sequence is CASSLAGTVDYEQYF. In nucleotides, the CDR3 is TGTGCCAGCAGCTTGGCCGGGACGGTGGACTACGAGCAGTACTTC.

This clone was detected only once. This chain uses TRBV6-1 with TRBJ1-5; D ambiguous. With 3 bases removed from V and 0 bases from J, the gap between germline ends came to 6 bases. From germline, CDR1 is MNHNS and CDR2 SASEGT. CDR3 length: 14 residues. The CDR3 loop is CASSESYSNQPQHF. The CDR3 nucleotides are TGTGCCAGCAGTGAGAGTTATAGCAATCAGCCCCAGCATTTT.

This chain joins TRBV12-3 or TRBV12-4 and TRBJ1-5; unclear D gene. This CDR3 spans 13 amino acids. V was trimmed by 4 bases and J by 7 bases, leaving 11 bases between them. CDR3 region: CASSYRAQQPQHF. The DNA of the CDR3 is TGTGCCAGCAGTTATCGGGCCCAACAGCCCCAGCATTTT.

This chain uses TRBV4-3 with TRBJ2-3; D remains unclear. Germline CDR1 is LGHNA and CDR2 is YSLEER. The CDR3 loop spans 13 amino acids. V dropped 5 bases and J dropped 3 bases, with 9 bases sitting between them. As DNA, the CDR3 is TGCGCCAGCAGCATCTCGCTAACAGATACGCAGTATTTT. Amino acids: CASSISLTDTQYF.

The chain uses TRBV20-1 and TRBJ1-1; D gene uncertain. Germline lookup yields CDR1 DFQATT and CDR2 SNEGSKA (reference sequence). Trimming removed 7 bases from V and 5 bases from J, with 11 bases in between. The CDR3 covers 11 residues. As DNA, the CDR3 is TGCAGTGTCCCGGACGGTACTGAAGCTTTCTTT. It translates to CSVPDGTEAFF.

This clone was seen a handful of times. The J gene is TRBJ2-7, the V gene TRBV6-5, with 8 bases aligning to TRBD1. This CDR3 is built from 15 residues. In germline, CDR1 is MNHEY, CDR2 SVGAGI. With 6 bases clipped from V and 5 bases from J, the junction kept 12 bases outside the gene matches. This CDR3 reads CASRSQGAGINEQYF. Here the CDR3 DNA reads TGTGCCAGCAGAAGTCAGGGGGCGGGAATTAACGAGCAGTACTTC.